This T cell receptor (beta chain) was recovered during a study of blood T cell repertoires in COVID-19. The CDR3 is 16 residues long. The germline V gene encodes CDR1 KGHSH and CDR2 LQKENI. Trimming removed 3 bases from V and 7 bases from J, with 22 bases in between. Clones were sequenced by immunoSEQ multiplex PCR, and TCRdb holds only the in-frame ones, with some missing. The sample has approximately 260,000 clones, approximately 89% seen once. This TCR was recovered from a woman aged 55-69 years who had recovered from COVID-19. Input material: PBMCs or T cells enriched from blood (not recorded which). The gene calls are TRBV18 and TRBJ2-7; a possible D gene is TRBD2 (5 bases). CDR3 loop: CASSPQSTGVIVEQYF. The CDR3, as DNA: TGTGCCAGCTCACCCCAATCAACCGGGGTCATAGTTGAGCAGTACTTC.